Below are 23 T cell receptor beta chains sequenced from a single sample in a study of response to subunit inactivated influenza vaccine. A single record per CDR3 protein comes from TCRdb applying MiXCR to the RT-PCR reads. This sample carries a few hundred thousand distinct CDR3 sequences, 20% to 25% of them seen once, and the ten largest clones take around 10%. The input for sequencing was PBMCs from blood, taken 21 months after vaccination. The receptors were sampled from a man aged 45 to 70 who received an inactivated influenza vaccine.

The J gene is TRBJ1-5, the V gene TRBV12-3 or TRBV12-4; D not certain. The CDR3 spans 13 residues. The V end was cut by 2 bases, the J end by 4 bases, with 6 bases between. This chain's CDR3 is CASSLNRNQPQHF. In DNA form, the CDR3 reads TGTGCCAGCAGTTTAAACAGAAATCAGCCCCAGCATTTT.

The chain joins TRBV7-6 to TRBJ2-7; D is ambiguous. The CDR3 loop spans 14 amino acids. V was pared by 1 base and J by 0 bases, with 7 bases between. Germline lookup yields CDR1 SGHVS and CDR2 FNYEAQ. Written as DNA, the CDR3 is TGTGCCAGCAGCTTAGAATCGTACTCCTACGAGCAGTACTTC. Residues: CASSLESYSYEQYF.

This rearrangement joins TRBV7-2 to TRBJ1-6; D may be TRBD1 (5 bases). V lost 6 bases to trimming and J lost 1 base, with 10 bases between them. The germline CDR1 and CDR2 sequences are SGHTA and FQGNSA. This CDR3 has 15 residues. CDR3 DNA: TGTGCCAGCAGGTCTAGGGGTTCCTATAATTCACCCCTCCACTTT. Residues: CASRSRGSYNSPLHF.

The table lists this clonotype with a few counts. V gene TRBV5-6 combines with J gene TRBJ1-3; D unclear. Germline V gives CDR1 SGHDT, CDR2 YYEEEE. The V and J ends lost 1 base and 0 bases respectively, with 11 bases between them. The CDR3 consists of 16 residues. The CDR3 nucleotides read TGTGCCAGCAGCTTGTGGCTAGGCCACTCTGGAAACACCATATATTTT. Its translation is CASSLWLGHSGNTIYF.

This clonotype was observed a few times. The genes are TRBV12-3 or TRBV12-4 and TRBJ1-6; TRBD1 is a possible D gene (5 bases). CDR3 size: 13 residues. Trimming pared 3 bases from V and 10 bases from J, leaving 10 bases between. CDR3 in DNA: TGTGCCAGCAGTTTTCGTTGGGGCTCACCCCTCCACTTT. It encodes CASSFRWGSPLHF.

V is TRBV5-4 and J is TRBJ1-3; no definite D call. Germline V CDR1 and CDR2: SGHNT, YYREEE (reference sequence). Trimming shortened V by 3 bases and J by 9 bases, and 10 bases separated the two germline ends. The CDR3 is 12 amino acids. CDR3 sequence reads: CASSSVGSTIYF. In DNA, the CDR3 is TGTGCCAGCAGCTCCGTGGGGTCCACCATATATTTT.

This clonotype was seen once. The chain couples TRBV10-3 to TRBJ2-1; 9 bases align to TRBD2. The CDR3 consists of 17 residues. The germline V gene encodes CDR1 ENHRY and CDR2 SYGVKD. The V and J ends lost 6 bases and 5 bases, in that order; junction bases with no gene match: 14. CDR3 in amino acids: CAIRPFSGGRGDNEQFF. CDR3 coding DNA: TGTGCCATCAGGCCTTTTAGCGGGGGACGGGGCGACAATGAGCAGTTCTTC.

This clonotype was observed a few times. The chain carries TRBV24-1 and TRBJ2-1; 12 positions agree with TRBD2. CDR1 and CDR2 (germline): KGHDR, SFDVKD. With 4 bases clipped from V and 2 bases from J, the junction kept 5 bases outside the gene matches. This CDR3 spans 17 amino acids. The CDR3 sequence is CATSDPTSGGTYNEQFF. In nucleotides, the CDR3 is TGTGCCACCAGTGACCCTACTAGCGGGGGGACCTACAATGAGCAGTTCTTC.

There are many counts of this clonotype. The chain has TRBV6-5 and TRBJ1-1, with a possible D match to TRBD1 (6 bases). CDR3 size: 12 residues. Germline-derived CDR1 and CDR2 are MNHEY and SVGAGI. Trimming took off 5 bases at V and 8 bases at J, with 12 bases between the two ends. The CDR3 sequence: CASSRHQGEAFF. DNA of the CDR3: TGTGCCAGCAGTCGTCACCAGGGGGAAGCTTTCTTT.

The chain combines TRBV15 with TRBJ1-1, with D possibly matching TRBD1 (6 bases). Germline V gives CDR1 LNHNV, CDR2 YYDKDF (reference sequence). This CDR3 has 12 amino acids. V shed 5 bases and J shed 8 bases, with 12 bases lying between them. This CDR3 reads CATSYGGGEAFF. The CDR3 DNA reads as TGTGCCACCAGCTATGGCGGGGGCGAAGCTTTCTTT.

This clonotype occurred a few times. The chain joins TRBV12-3 or TRBV12-4 to TRBJ1-6; 11 bases agree with TRBD1. V lost 5 bases, J lost 7 bases, and 10 bases stayed unmatched. The length of the CDR3 is 17 residues. The chain's CDR3 is CASSPDRGRTKNSPLHF. DNA of the CDR3: TGTGCCAGCAGTCCGGACAGGGGGCGAACTAAAAATTCACCCCTCCACTTT.

In this sample, this clonotype turned up a few times. V is TRBV4-1 and J is TRBJ2-3; D may be TRBD2 (5 bases). The germline gives CDR1 MGHRA, CDR2 YSYEKL. V was clipped by 6 bases and J by 0 bases, with 13 bases between them. The CDR3 sequence is 15 residues long. In DNA form, the CDR3 reads TGCGCCAGCAGGATCCCGGGAACCAGCACAGATACGCAGTATTTT. Translation: CASRIPGTSTDTQYF.

This clonotype was seen repeatedly, ten times or more. The germline gene is not matched at one end of the junction; a read error may be the cause. J is TRBJ2-5 and V is TRBV7-9; possible D gene TRBD2, 5 bases. Germline lookup yields CDR1 SEHNR and CDR2 FQNEAQ (reference sequence). The CDR3 consists of 16 residues. CDR3 coding DNA: TGTGCCAGCACCTTAGGATCGAAAATAGGAGGAGAGACCCAGTACTTC. Translated: CASTLGSKIGGETQYF. The whole variable domain, filled in from reference TRBV7-9 and TRBJ2-5, reads DTGVSQNPRHKITKRGQNVTFRCDPISEHNRLYWYRQTLGQGPEFLTYFQNEAQLEKSRLLSDRFSAERPKGSFSTLEIQRTEQGDSAMYLCASTLGSKIGGETQYFGPGTRLLVL.

J is TRBJ2-1 and V is TRBV6-4, with TRBD2 matching 8 bases. With 4 bases clipped from V and 6 bases from J, the junction kept 5 bases outside the gene matches. The CDR3 spans 14 residues. Germline V gene data show CDR1 as MRHNA and CDR2 as SNTAGT. CDR3 coding DNA: TGTGCCAGCAGTGGGAGCGGGAGTGTCAATGAGCAGTTCTTC. Protein sequence: CASSGSGSVNEQFF.

At least ten counts were recorded for this clonotype. This rearrangement joins TRBV20-1 to TRBJ1-2; 8 positions match TRBD1. Per germline, CDR1 DFQATT and CDR2 SNEGSKA (reference sequence). This CDR3 spans 13 amino acids. The ends lost 3 bases at V and 4 bases at J; junction bases unmatched: 4. CDR3 nucleotide sequence: TGCAGTGCTAGGGACAGGGTTAGCTATGGCTACACCTTC. It is translated as CSARDRVSYGYTF.

The J gene is TRBJ1-1, the V gene TRBV30; D is undetermined. Trimming took 2 bases from V and 1 from J, leaving 5 bases between them. The CDR3 runs to 12 residues. Germline assignment: CDR1 GTSNPN and CDR2 SVGIG (reference sequence). CDR3 nucleotide sequence: TGTGCCTGGAGTTCAGGGAACACTGAAGCTTTCTTT. This translates into CAWSSGNTEAFF.

The chain recombines TRBV29-1 with TRBJ1-2, with D unclear. CDR1 and CDR2 (germline): SQVTM, ANQGSEA. V lost 4 bases and J 6 bases, leaving 6 bases between the germline ends. The CDR3 is 10 residues long. This CDR3 is CSVGPDGYTF. CDR3 in DNA: TGCAGCGTTGGCCCGGATGGCTACACCTTC.

This clonotype was recorded many times. The chain employs TRBV28 and TRBJ2-1; 10 positions agree with TRBD2. Germline CDR1 reads MDHEN; CDR2 reads SYDVKM. This CDR3 has 14 residues. V was clipped by 5 bases and J by 5 bases; unmatched bases: 3. The CDR3 loop is CASSQSGGDNEQFF. The CDR3 DNA follows: TGTGCCAGCAGTCAAAGCGGGGGGGACAATGAGCAGTTCTTC.

This clonotype was recorded at least ten times. The chain recombines TRBV6-1 with TRBJ1-3; TRBD1 agrees at 7 bases. The V segment lost 6 bases and the J segment 0 bases; nucleotides outside the gene matches: 8. The CDR3 loop spans 16 amino acids. Looked up from germline, CDR1 is MNHNS and CDR2 is SASEGT. The CDR3 DNA follows: TGTGCCAGCAGAACTACAGGGGTTAGCTCTGGAAACACCATATATTTT. Translating gives CASRTTGVSSGNTIYF.

The chain is built from TRBV6-2 or TRBV6-3 and TRBJ2-3; the D is unclear. Trimming pared 0 bases from V and 2 bases from J, leaving 9 bases between. The V gene's germline CDR1 is MNHEY and CDR2 SVGEGT. CDR3 size: 15 residues. Here the CDR3 DNA reads TGTGCCAGCAGTTACTCTTGGGGTAACACAGATACGCAGTATTTT. Translating gives CASSYSWGNTDTQYF.

The chain is built from TRBV20-1 and TRBJ2-5; the D gene is possibly TRBD1 (5 bases). The V and J ends lost 3 bases and 1 base respectively, with 12 bases between them. CDR3 length: 14 residues. Germline V CDR1 and CDR2: DFQATT, SNEGSKA (reference sequence). CDR3 protein: CSASRGRLQETQYF. As DNA, the CDR3 is TGCAGTGCTAGTAGGGGCAGGCTCCAAGAGACCCAGTACTTC.

The gene calls are TRBV20-1 and TRBJ1-4, with 7 bases that match TRBD1. Germline assignment: CDR1 DFQATT and CDR2 SNEGSKA (reference sequence). CDR3 length: 18 residues. J gave up 3 bases and V 2 bases, and 15 bases lay outside the gene matches. CDR3 coding DNA: TGCAGTGCTAGAATCGGGGGGACAGCCCGATCTTCTAATGAAAAACTGTTTTTT. It encodes CSARIGGTARSSNEKLFF.

The chain couples TRBV4-3 to TRBJ2-2; 7 bases agree with TRBD2. V shed 0 bases and J 3 bases; nucleotides not matched to a gene: 7. Germline loops: CDR1 LGHNA, CDR2 YSLEER. CDR3 size: 17 residues. The CDR3 spells CASSQEAPSGYTGELFF. In DNA form, the CDR3 reads TGCGCCAGCAGCCAAGAGGCCCCTAGCGGTTACACCGGGGAGCTGTTTTTT.